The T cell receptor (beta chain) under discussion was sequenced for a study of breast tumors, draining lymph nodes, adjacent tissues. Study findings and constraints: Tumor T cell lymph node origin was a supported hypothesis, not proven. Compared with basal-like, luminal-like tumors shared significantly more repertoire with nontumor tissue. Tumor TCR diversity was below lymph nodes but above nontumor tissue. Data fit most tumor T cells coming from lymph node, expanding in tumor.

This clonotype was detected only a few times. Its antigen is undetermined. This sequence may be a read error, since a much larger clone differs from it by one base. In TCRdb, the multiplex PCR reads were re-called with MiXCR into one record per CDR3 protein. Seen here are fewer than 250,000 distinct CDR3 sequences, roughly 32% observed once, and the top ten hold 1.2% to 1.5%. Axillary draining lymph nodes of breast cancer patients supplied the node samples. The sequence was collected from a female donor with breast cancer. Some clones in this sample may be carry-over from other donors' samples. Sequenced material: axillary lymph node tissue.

CDR3 amino acids: CSAREKRFGSEQYF. CDR3 coding DNA: TGCAGTGCTAGAGAAAAGCGCTTTGGGTCCGAGCAGTACTTC. J is TRBJ2-7 and V is TRBV20-1; D is uncertain. Between the trimmed V and J ends, which lost 0 bases and 6 bases, there was a span of 15 bases. CDR3 length equals 14 residues. Germline loops: CDR1 DFQATT, CDR2 SNEGSKA (reference sequence).